This TCR beta chain is from a study of shared clonotypes between healthy human individuals. The unsorted PBMC sample used ten immunoSEQ deep assay plates. The method was immunoSEQ multiplex PCR; TCRdb's version includes in-frame clones alone and lacks a portion of them. In the table there are fewer than 650,000 clones, around 80% of which are singletons. General observations from the study: Researchers sampled only blood; tissue repertoires likely differ. Deeper or shallower sequencing was expected to change how clonotypes are shared among donors.

V lost 6 bases to trimming and J lost 0 bases; unmatched junction nucleotides: 7. Germline CDR1 and CDR2: SQVTM and ANQGSEA. The CDR3 contains 15 residues. In the case of this clone: What it binds is unknown.

The sample was PBMCs. The V call is TRBV29-1, the J call TRBJ2-2; 7 positions agree with TRBD1. This clonotype was sampled from a woman between 35 and 50 years old in good health. Some clones in this sample may be carry-over from other donors' samples. The CDR3 DNA follows: TGCAGCGTGGGAGACAGGGTGGCGAACACCGGGGAGCTGTTTTTT. It is translated as CSVGDRVANTGELFF.